This T cell receptor (beta chain) emerged from a study of T-cell reconstitution after alpha-beta-depleted transplantation in children. The CDR3 consists of 13 residues. V dropped 2 bases and J dropped 3 bases, with 4 bases sitting between them. Germline V gene data show CDR1 as SGHNT and CDR2 as YENEEA. Study-wide points: Roughly two months post-transplant, alpha-beta T cells reportedly originated from several hundred graft clones that had expanded. When one year had passed after transplant, most T-cell counts and diversity came from newly produced T cells.

This sample's TCRbeta library carried unique molecular identifier barcodes. TCRdb processed the PCR reads anew with MiXCR; each CDR3 protein has one entry. The top ten hold approximately 39% of the sample, which has 450,000 to 700,000 distinct CDR3 sequences, 20% to 30% seen once. There are a few counts of this clonotype. The antigen is unknown. The receptor was isolated from a boy less than two years old with Wiskott-Aldrich syndrome, due to receive a stem cell transplant. Specimen: PBMCs, collected before TCRalphabeta/CD19-depleted stem cell transplant. This chain connects TRBV11-3 to TRBJ2-2; D is undetermined. Here the CDR3 reads CASSLMDTGELFF. CDR3 sequence (DNA): TGTGCCAGCAGCTTAATGGACACCGGGGAGCTGTTTTTT. The entire variable domain, with the rest obtained from reference TRBV11-3 and TRBJ2-2, is as follows: EAGVVQSPRYKIIEKKQPVAFWCNPISGHNTLYWYLQNLGQGPELLIRYENEEAVDDSQLPKDRFSAERLKGVDSTLKIQPAELGDSAVYLCASSLMDTGELFFGEGSRLTVL.